The 14 T cell receptor beta chains listed next were all sequenced from one sample in a study of cytomegalovirus exposure and HLA in healthy donors. The PCR employed 60 Vbeta primers together with 13 Jbeta primers. TCRdb keeps only in-frame clones here, not all; method: immunoSEQ multiplex PCR. The sample carries 70,000 to 95,000 clones, around 82% recorded once. The source material was PBMCs. All receptors derive from a man between 18 and 29 years old in good health and CMV-seronegative.

This clone was seen only a few times. This sequence joins TRBV6-1 and TRBJ2-4, with TRBD1 identical over 7 bases. The CDR3 has 14 amino acids. The germline gives CDR1 MNHNS, CDR2 SASEGT. V was clipped by 5 bases and J by 6 bases; unmatched bases: 7. This CDR3 reads CASSHRDRSNIQYF. Here the CDR3 DNA reads TGTGCCAGCAGTCACCGGGACAGATCAAACATTCAGTACTTC.

A word on this clone: Other DNA sequences in the sample encode the same CDR3. The V gene is TRBV19, the J gene TRBJ1-1, with 7 bases aligning to TRBD1. This CDR3 has 14 residues. V trimming: 1 base; J trimming: 1 base; junction bases outside the gene matches: 0. The germline CDR1 and CDR2 sequences are LNHDA and SQIVND (reference sequence). The CDR3 DNA sequence: TGTGCCAGTAGTATAGGACAGGGGAACACTGAAGCTTTCTTT. It specifies CASSIGQGNTEAFF. Full variable domain (missing parts from reference TRBV19 and TRBJ1-1): DGGITQSPKYLFRKEGQNVTLSCEQNLNHDAMYWYRQDPGQGLRLIYYSQIVNDFQKGDIAEGYSVSREKKESFPLTVTSAQKNPTAFYLCASSIGQGNTEAFFGQGTRLTVV.

J is TRBJ1-5 and V is TRBV6-5, with TRBD1 matching 9 bases. Germline trimming cut 5 bases from V and 5 bases from J; bases unmatched to any gene: 4. The CDR3 extends over 14 amino acids. Germline CDR1 and CDR2: MNHEY and SVGAGI. The CDR3 DNA is TGTGCCAGCAGTGCACAGGGGGCTGATCAGCCCCAGCATTTT. Its translation: CASSAQGADQPQHF.

The V call is TRBV7-9, the J call TRBJ2-1; TRBD2 matches 7 bases. This CDR3 is built from 16 residues. From germline, CDR1 is SEHNR and CDR2 FQNEAQ (reference sequence). V was clipped by 0 bases and J by 3 bases; unmatched bases: 5. The CDR3 sequence is CASSLALGGSYNEQFF. The CDR3 bases are TGTGCCAGCAGCTTAGCGCTCGGGGGGAGCTACAATGAGCAGTTCTTC.

This clone has only a few counts. The chain is built from TRBV7-9 and TRBJ2-5; unclear D gene. V shed 5 bases and J shed 0 bases, with 13 bases lying between them. Germline V lookup: CDR1 SEHNR, CDR2 FQNEAQ (reference sequence). This CDR3 spans 15 amino acids. As DNA, the CDR3 is TGTGCCAGCAGCCCGAACATCGGGTACCAAGAGACCCAGTACTTC. This sequence encodes CASSPNIGYQETQYF.

The chain is built from TRBV10-3 and TRBJ2-3, with 9 bases that match TRBD2. Germline loops: CDR1 ENHRY, CDR2 SYGVKD. The CDR3 runs 17 residues. Unmatched junction bases numbered 7, after V lost 1 base and J lost 2 bases. CDR3 sequence reads: CAISEFGAGGSTDTQYF. The CDR3 coding sequence is TGTGCCATCAGTGAGTTCGGGGCGGGGGGGTCCACAGATACGCAGTATTTT.

The chain uses TRBV27 and TRBJ2-7, with TRBD1 identical over 10 bases. In germline, CDR1 is MNHEY, CDR2 SMNVEV (reference sequence). The trim removed 3 bases at V and 3 bases at J, leaving 2 bases unmatched. The CDR3 consists of 14 residues. The CDR3 reads CASSLGQGYYEQYF. Written as DNA, the CDR3 is TGTGCCAGCAGTTTGGGACAGGGGTACTACGAGCAGTACTTC.

This clone was detected once. CDR3 region: CASSLLAGGNEQFF. The CDR3 DNA reads TGTGCCAGCAGCTTACTAGCGGGGGGTAATGAGCAGTTCTTC. The chain links TRBV7-9 to TRBJ2-1; TRBD2 agrees at 11 bases. CDR3 length: 14 residues. From germline, CDR1 is SEHNR and CDR2 FQNEAQ (reference sequence). V dropped 2 bases and J dropped 7; count of bases not matched to a gene: 1.

The gene calls are TRBV6-5 and TRBJ2-7; 7 bases line up with TRBD1. The germline V gene has CDR1 MNHEY and CDR2 SVGAGI. CDR3 size: 15 residues. V lost 2 bases, J lost 0 bases, and 4 bases stayed unmatched. This CDR3 reads CASSYLTGSSYEQYF. In DNA, the CDR3 is TGTGCCAGCAGTTACCTGACAGGGAGCTCCTACGAGCAGTACTTC.

V is TRBV9 and J is TRBJ2-5; D is possibly TRBD2 (6 bases). This CDR3 region has 14 residues. The V gene's germline CDR1 is SGDLS and CDR2 YYNGEE. The germline V and J ends were trimmed by 3 bases and 1 base, with 10 bases remaining between them. The CDR3 bases are TGTGCCAGCAGCGGAGCGGGTAGCCAAGAGACCCAGTACTTC. It codes for CASSGAGSQETQYF. Drawing the rest from reference TRBV9 and TRBJ2-5, the complete variable domain is DSGVTQTPKHLITATGQRVTLRCSPRSGDLSVYWYQQSLDQGLQFLIQYYNGEERAKGNILERFSAQQFPDLHSELNLSSLELGDSALYFCASSGAGSQETQYFGPGTRLLVL.

This chain connects TRBV2 to TRBJ2-1; 8 positions match TRBD2. V dropped 7 bases and J dropped 8; count of bases not matched to a gene: 7. This CDR3 spans 13 amino acids. Germline assignment: CDR1 SNHLY and CDR2 FYNNEI. CDR3 region: CASNRGGMDEQFF. The CDR3 nucleotides read TGTGCCAGCAACCGGGGGGGCATGGATGAGCAGTTCTTC.

This clone turned up a few times. The CDR3 region is CASSLGTSGEVRVRFF. As DNA, the CDR3 is TGTGCCAGCAGCCTCGGGACTAGCGGGGAGGTACGCGTTCGGTTCTTC. The genes are TRBV28 and TRBJ2-1; 13 bases map to TRBD2. Germline-derived CDR1 and CDR2 are MDHEN and SYDVKM. The V gene end was trimmed by 6 bases and the J gene end by 15 bases; junction bases not matched to a gene: 17. The length of the CDR3 is 16 residues. Filled out from reference TRBV28 and TRBJ2-1, the complete variable domain reads DVKVTQSSRYLVKRTGEKVFLECVQDMDHENMFWYRQDPGLGLRLIYFSYDVKMKEKGDIPEGYSVSREKKERFSLILESASTNQTSMYLCASSLGTSGEVRVRFFGPGTRLTVL.

The chain couples TRBV5-1 to TRBJ1-1; D might be TRBD1 (6 bases). The ends were cut back, 5 bases at V and 5 bases at J, with 16 bases in the middle. Germline V gene sequence: CDR1 SGHRS, CDR2 YFSETQ. This CDR3 is built from 14 residues. CDR3 sequence: CASRGGGTETEAFF. The CDR3 region has the DNA TGCGCCAGCAGAGGGGGGGGAACGGAAACTGAAGCTTTCTTT.

A single count supports this clone. V is TRBV2 and J is TRBJ1-2; D gene ambiguous. CDR3 size: 14 residues. Trimming cost V 3 bases and J 5 bases, with 13 bases left between them. From germline, CDR1 is SNHLY and CDR2 FYNNEI. DNA of the CDR3: TGTGCCAGCAGTGAGGGCCGTGAATGGTATGGCTACACCTTC. Protein product: CASSEGREWYGYTF.